This T cell receptor (beta chain) was profiled in a study of blood T cell repertoires in COVID-19. Trimming took 2 bases from V and 5 from J; bases not matched to a gene: 15. Per the germline V gene, CDR1 is MNHEY and CDR2 is SVGEGT. CDR3 length: 18 residues. Clones were sequenced by immunoSEQ multiplex PCR, and TCRdb holds only the in-frame ones, with some missing. The sample lists about 44,000 clones; nearly 90% were seen once. This chain connects TRBV6-2 or TRBV6-3 to TRBJ1-1, with 9 bases aligning to TRBD1. This receptor was taken from an older man with active COVID-19. Sample: peripheral blood. CDR3 DNA sequence: TGTGCCAGCAGTTACGATTCCGTAGCCGGGACAGGGATAACTGAAGCTTTCTTT. Its translation: CASSYDSVAGTGITEAFF.